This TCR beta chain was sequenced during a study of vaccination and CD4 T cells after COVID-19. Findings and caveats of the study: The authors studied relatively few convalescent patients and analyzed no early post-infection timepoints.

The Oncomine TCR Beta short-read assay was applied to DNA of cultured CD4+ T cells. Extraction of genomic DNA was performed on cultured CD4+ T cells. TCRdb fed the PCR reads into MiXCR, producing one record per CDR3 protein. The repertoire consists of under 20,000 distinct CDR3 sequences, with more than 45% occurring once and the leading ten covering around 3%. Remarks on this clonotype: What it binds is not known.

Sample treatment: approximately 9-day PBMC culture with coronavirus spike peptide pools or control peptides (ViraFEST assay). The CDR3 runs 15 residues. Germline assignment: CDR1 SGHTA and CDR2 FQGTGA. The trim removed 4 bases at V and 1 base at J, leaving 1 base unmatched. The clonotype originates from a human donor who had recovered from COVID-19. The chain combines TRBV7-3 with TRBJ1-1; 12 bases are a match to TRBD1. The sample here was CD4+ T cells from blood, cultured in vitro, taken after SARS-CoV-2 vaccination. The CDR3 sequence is CASSSGQGANTEAFF. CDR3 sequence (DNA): TGTGCCAGCAGCTCGGGACAGGGGGCGAACACTGAAGCTTTCTTT.